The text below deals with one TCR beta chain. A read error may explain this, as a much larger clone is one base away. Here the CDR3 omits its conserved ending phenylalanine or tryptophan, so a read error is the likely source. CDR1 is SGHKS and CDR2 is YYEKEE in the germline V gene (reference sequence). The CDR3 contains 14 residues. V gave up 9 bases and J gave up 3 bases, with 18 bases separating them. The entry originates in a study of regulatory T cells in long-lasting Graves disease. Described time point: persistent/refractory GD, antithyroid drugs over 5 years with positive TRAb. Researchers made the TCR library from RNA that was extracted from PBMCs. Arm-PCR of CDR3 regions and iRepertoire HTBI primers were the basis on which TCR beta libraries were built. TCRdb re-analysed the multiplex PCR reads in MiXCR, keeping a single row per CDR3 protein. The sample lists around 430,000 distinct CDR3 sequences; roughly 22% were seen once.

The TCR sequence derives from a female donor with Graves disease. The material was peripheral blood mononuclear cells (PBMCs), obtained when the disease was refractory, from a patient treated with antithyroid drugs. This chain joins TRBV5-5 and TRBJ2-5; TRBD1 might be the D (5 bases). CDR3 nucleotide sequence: TGTGCCACCCAAGTGGGGCTTACCGAAGAGACCCAGTACTCC. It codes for CATQVGLTEETQYS.